This T cell receptor (beta chain) is from a study of metastatic and nonmetastatic thyroid tumors. Study in general: Repertoires from malignant and benign thyroid patients were compared across blood and tumor or nodule tissue.

Authors' processing steps: For papillary thyroid cancer, a distant-metastasis classifier was constructed from CDR3 differences observed across clinicopathological groups. TCRdb reassembled clones from the PCR reads with MiXCR. TCRdb, not the authors, supplied the V and J calls. The repertoire holds tens of thousands of clones, around a fifth seen once, with about 4.2% in the top ten. This clone appeared a few times. The antigen is undetermined. A much larger clone differs from this one at a single base, so this may be a read error. Study-level points and caveats: TCR beta diversity was reportedly significantly higher in malignant thyroid tumors than benign nodules, in blood and tumor.

V lost 5 bases and J lost 8, with 15 bases in between. The CDR3 has 14 amino acids. Per the germline V gene, CDR1 is SEHNR and CDR2 is FQNEAQ (reference sequence). No patient had received any treatment before thyroid surgery. V usage is TRBV7-9 and J usage is TRBJ1-4; D not certain. The material sequenced was blood. The sequence derives from a male donor with papillary thyroid cancer or a benign thyroid nodule (not recorded which). Some clones in this sample may be carry-over from other donors' samples. For the CDR3, the DNA is TGTGCCAGCAGCACCGACGGCGGTAAGGAAAAACTGTTTTTT. Its protein product is CASSTDGGKEKLFF. The full variable domain, rest sourced from reference TRBV7-9 and TRBJ1-4, is DTGVSQNPRHKITKRGQNVTFRCDPISEHNRLYWYRQTLGQGPEFLTYFQNEAQLEKSRLLSDRFSAERPKGSFSTLEIQRTEQGDSAMYLCASSTDGGKEKLFFGSGTQLSVL.